The entry that follows covers one TCR beta chain sequence. This record comes from a study of CD8 T cells in Susac syndrome. The RNA input was about 0.45 to 1 ug, and it was reverse transcribed with random hexamers. TCRdb independently ran MiXCR on the immunoSEQ multiplex PCR reads; one entry per CDR3 protein. The sample contains roughly 120,000 distinct CDR3 sequences, less than 95% of which appear only once. The CDR3 contains 14 residues. CDR1 and CDR2 (germline): SGHRS, YFSETQ. V was clipped by 4 bases and J by 4 bases; unmatched bases: 6. Sequencing of TCR beta drew on CD8+ and CD4+ T cells from blood. Relapsing-remitting disease, either stable or active, was present in the treatment-naive patients who were the multiple sclerosis controls.

This TCR derives from a human donor with multiple sclerosis. Material for sequencing was CD4+ T cells from PBMCs. V and J are TRBV5-1 and TRBJ2-7; 9 bases align to TRBD2. Here the CDR3 DNA reads TGCGCCAGCAGCCTGGGAGCGGGGGGATACGAGCAGTACTTC. Translation: CASSLGAGGYEQYF.